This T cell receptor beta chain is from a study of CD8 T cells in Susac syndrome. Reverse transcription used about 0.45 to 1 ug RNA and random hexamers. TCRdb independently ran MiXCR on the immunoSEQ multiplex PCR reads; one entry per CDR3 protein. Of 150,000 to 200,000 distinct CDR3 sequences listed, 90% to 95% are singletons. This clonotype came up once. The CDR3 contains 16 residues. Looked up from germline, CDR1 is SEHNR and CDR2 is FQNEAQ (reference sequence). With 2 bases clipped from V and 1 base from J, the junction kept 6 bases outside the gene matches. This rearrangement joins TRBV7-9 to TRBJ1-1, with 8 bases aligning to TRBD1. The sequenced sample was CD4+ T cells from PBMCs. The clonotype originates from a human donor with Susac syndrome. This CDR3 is CASSLIQGQGNTEAFF. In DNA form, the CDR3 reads TGTGCCAGCAGCTTAATCCAAGGACAGGGGAACACTGAAGCTTTCTTT.